This TCR beta chain was sequenced during a study of blood T cell repertoires in COVID-19. Study at large: The United States, Italy and Spain were the sources of the acute and convalescent COVID-19 samples. PBMCs, B-cell-depleted T cells, or T cells provided the cDNA or gDNA that made up the material.

V was trimmed by 5 bases and J by 1 base, leaving 11 bases between them. The CDR3 runs to 14 residues. Germline values: CDR1 LGHDT, CDR2 YNNKEL (reference sequence). Original processing notes: Reference gene primer amplification yielded estimated nucleated cell counts. Here immunoSEQ multiplex PCR was the method, and the copy in TCRdb shows in-frame clones only, minus some. V, J and clone size were drawn from that table, and D and trimming were deduced from the DNA. Here the sample spans about 190,000 clones, approximately 78% being singletons. The rearrangement links TRBV3-1 (or the pseudogene TRBV3-2) to TRBJ1-1, with no clear D. The sequence derives from a woman aged 80 or over with active or convalescent COVID-19. The sequenced sample was peripheral blood. This CDR3 reads CASSFRHQNTEAFF. The CDR3 DNA follows: TGTGCCAGCAGCTTTAGACACCAGAACACTGAAGCTTTCTTT.